The present TCR beta chain was sequenced within a study of human T cells and chemical hapten exposure. TCRdb processed the RACE reads anew with MiXCR; each CDR3 protein has one entry. Altogether about 360,000 distinct CDR3 sequences are present, roughly 6.9% being singletons, with the ten largest covering 8.4%. The ends were cut back, 1 base at V and 2 bases at J, with 10 bases in the middle. Germline CDR1 and CDR2: SGHTS and YDEGEE. The CDR3 totals 14 residues. The time point is: patch test 1, 2 weeks after DPC sensitization. Described treatment: therapeutic diphenylcyclopropenone sensitization with weekly scalp DPC.

The gene calls are TRBV5-8 and TRBJ2-7, with D hard to call. Sequences were derived from whole blood, sampled in connection with sensitization to the hapten diphenylcyclopropenone (DPC). The TCR was taken from a woman aged 18-35 years with alopecia areata. Some clones in this sample may be carry-over from other donors' samples. CDR3 in amino acids: CASSLSPQTYEQYF. DNA for the CDR3: TGTGCCAGCAGCTTGAGCCCTCAGACCTACGAGCAGTACTTC.